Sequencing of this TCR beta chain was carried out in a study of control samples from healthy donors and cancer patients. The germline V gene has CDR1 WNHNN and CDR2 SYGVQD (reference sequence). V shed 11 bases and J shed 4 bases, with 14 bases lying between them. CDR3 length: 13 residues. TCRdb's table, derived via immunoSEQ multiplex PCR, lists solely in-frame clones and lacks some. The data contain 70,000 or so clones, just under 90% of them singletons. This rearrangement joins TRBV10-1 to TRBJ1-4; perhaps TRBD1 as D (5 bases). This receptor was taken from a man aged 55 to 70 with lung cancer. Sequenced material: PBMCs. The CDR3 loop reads CAGGTACNEKLFF. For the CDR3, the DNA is TGCGCCGGCGGGACGGCTTGTAATGAAAAACTGTTTTTT.